A selection of T cell receptor beta chains follows, all from one sample in a study of shared clonotypes between healthy human individuals. TCRdb keeps only in-frame clones here, not all; method: immunoSEQ multiplex PCR. The data contain 2 million to 2.5 million clones, 85% to 95% of them singletons. Source material: naive CD4+ T cells from PBMCs. All receptors come from a man younger than 35 in good health. Some clones in this sample may be carry-over from other donors' samples. Each CDR3 is given with its conserved first and last residue. D genes are given only for firm matches. Size tells how often a clone was seen (once, few, many) or the class of an expanded clone, and some rows leave it out.

>-|TRBJ2-1|TRBV9|-
TGTGCCAGCAGCGTAGCCCCTGATCCCTACAATGAGCAGTTCTTC
CASSVAPDPYNEQFF
>-|TRBJ2-5|TRBV6-1|TRBD2
TGTGCCAGCAGTCCCGGGACTAGCCTCGTCGAGACCCAGTACTTC
CASSPGTSLVETQYF
>-|TRBJ2-7|TRBV18|-
TGTGCCAGCTCACCATTCGGGGAGTTAACATACGAGCAGTACTTC
CASSPFGELTYEQYF
>-|TRBJ2-7|TRBV28|TRBD1
TGTGCCAGCAGCCGTCCCGGGACAGGGTTGATTAAGCAGTACTTC
CASSRPGTGLIKQYF
>-|TRBJ2-3|TRBV9|TRBD1
TGTGCCAGCAGCGTCTCCTTGGGACAGGGGGGAACTCGCACAGATACGCAGTATTTT
CASSVSLGQGGTRTDTQYF
>-|TRBJ2-1|TRBV2|-
TGTGCCAGCAGTGAAGAGAGGGTTGGGCAGTTCTTC
CASSEERVGQFF
>-|TRBJ1-1|TRBV28|-
TGTGCCAGCACCGTACAAGGGGCAGGGCGAGCTGAAGCTTTCTTT
CASTVQGAGRAEAFF
>-|TRBJ1-1|TRBV19|TRBD1
TGTGCCAGTAGTATAGAGACAGGGGGGACTGAAGCTTTCTTT
CASSIETGGTEAFF
>-|TRBJ1-2|TRBV2|-
TGTGCCAGCAGTGACTTGAGGGATAACTATGGCTACACCTTC
CASSDLRDNYGYTF
>-|TRBJ1-6|TRBV30|-
TGTGCCTGGAGTCCCCGGGGCGTCGCAACCCGATCACCCCTCCACTTT
CAWSPRGVATRSPLHF
>-|TRBJ1-1|TRBV14|TRBD1
TGTGCCAGCAGCCAGCACGGGACAGGGGACACTGAAGCTTTCTTT
CASSQHGTGDTEAFF
>-|TRBJ2-7|TRBV7-9|TRBD1
TGTGCCAGCAGCTTAGAGGGGGCGACAGGGGAGCAGTACTTC
CASSLEGATGEQYF
>-|TRBJ2-1|TRBV11-2|TRBD1
TGTGCCAGCAGCTCCCCGGACAGGGGGTACAATGAGCAGTTCTTC
CASSSPDRGYNEQFF
>few|TRBJ1-1|TRBV30|-
TGTGCCTGGAACGCCAGGGGAGAGAACACTGAAGCTTTCTTT
CAWNARGENTEAFF
>-|TRBJ2-3|TRBV5-1|TRBD1
TGCGCCAGCAGCTTTGGGGACAGGGGCACAGATACGCAGTATTTT
CASSFGDRGTDTQYF
>once|TRBJ2-1|TRBV5-1|TRBD2
TGCGCCAGCAGCTTGATGGGACTAGCGGAAAATGAGCAGTTCTTC
CASSLMGLAENEQFF
>-|TRBJ1-5|TRBV9|-
TGTGCCAGCAGCCCAAACCTGGGTCAGCCCCAGCATTTT
CASSPNLGQPQHF
>-|TRBJ1-1|TRBV7-9|-
TGTGCCAGCAGCTTAGCGTATTGGGGACGCACTGAAGCTTTCTTT
CASSLAYWGRTEAFF
>-|TRBJ1-2|TRBV28|TRBD1
TGTGCCAGCAGTTCCCGAGGGACAGGAGCCTATGGCTACACCTTC
CASSSRGTGAYGYTF
>-|TRBJ2-1|TRBV4-3|-
TGCGCCAGCAGCCAAGAGGGGGCCGGGTACGAGCAGTTCTTC
CASSQEGAGYEQFF
>-|TRBJ2-1|TRBV5-4|-
TGTGCCAGCAGCCCCCCTAGTTACAATGAGCAGTTCTTC
CASSPPSYNEQFF
>-|TRBJ1-2|TRBV7-9|TRBD1
TGTGCCAGCAGCCTAGGGGGCACGGGAGGCTACACCTTC
CASSLGGTGGYTF
>-|TRBJ1-2|TRBV6-1|-
TGTGCCAGCATCCGACAGCCTTTTAACTATGGCTACACCTTC
CASIRQPFNYGYTF
>-|TRBJ2-4|TRBV14|-
TGTGCCAGCAGCCGCCAGAAAAACATTCAGTACTTC
CASSRQKNIQYF
>-|TRBJ2-5|TRBV4-1|TRBD1
TGCGCCAGCAGCCTTCGACAGGGGCAAGAGACCCAGTACTTC
CASSLRQGQETQYF
>once|TRBJ2-1|TRBV7-2|TRBD2
TGTGCTACTCATGCCAGCGGGACTAACAATGAGCAGTTCTTC
CATHASGTNNEQFF
>-|TRBJ2-7|TRBV30|TRBD1
TGTGCCTGGAGCCTAACCGGGACAGCTACCTACGAGCAGTACTTC
CAWSLTGTATYEQYF
>-|TRBJ1-2|TRBV30|TRBD1
TGTGCCTGGAATCTCAGGGACAGGGGAATGAGCTACACCTTC
CAWNLRDRGMSYTF
>-|TRBJ2-1|TRBV5-1|-
TGCGCCAGCAGCTTGCAGGACAATGAGCAGTTCTTC
CASSLQDNEQFF
>-|TRBJ1-2|TRBV30|-
TGTGCCTGGTCGCCTCGCCCGGAGGGCTACACCTTC
CAWSPRPEGYTF
>-|TRBJ2-1|TRBV29-1|-
TGCAGCGTAGTACCTGACACCTACAATGAGCAGTTCTTC
CSVVPDTYNEQFF
>-|TRBJ1-2|TRBV15|-
TGTGCCACCAGTACAGGGTTGGACTATGGCTACACCTTC
CATSTGLDYGYTF
>-|TRBJ2-3|TRBV5-5|TRBD2
TGTGCCAGCAGCTACCGGACTAGCGGATACACAGATACGCAGTATTTT
CASSYRTSGYTDTQYF
>-|TRBJ1-3|TRBV9|-
TGTGCCAGCGCCAGTGTCAGAAACACCATATATTTT
CASASVRNTIYF
>-|TRBJ1-1|TRBV16|-
TGTGCCAGCAGCCAATCAGGGGGGACTGAAGCTTTCTTT
CASSQSGGTEAFF
>-|TRBJ2-1|TRBV7-9|TRBD2
TGTGCCAGCAGCTTTAGGTCACTAGCGGGGCGCAATGAGCAGTTCTTC
CASSFRSLAGRNEQFF
>-|TRBJ2-7|TRBV10-3|TRBD1
TGTGCCATCGGGACAGGGAAGATCCACGAGCAGTACTTC
CAIGTGKIHEQYF
>-|TRBJ1-5|TRBV18|-
TGTGCCAGCTCACCTGGACTTTCCGGACTCAATCAGCCCCAGCATTTT
CASSPGLSGLNQPQHF
>once|TRBJ2-1|TRBV27|TRBD2
TGTGCCAGCAGCCAACTAGCGGGAAGGGATGAGCAGTTCTTC
CASSQLAGRDEQFF
>-|TRBJ2-2|TRBV29-1|-
TGCAGCGTCCACTTTCCCGACAGATTCACCGGGGAGCTGTTTTTT
CSVHFPDRFTGELFF
>-|TRBJ1-1|TRBV19|-
TGTGCCAGTAGAATCACGCAGGGAAACACTGAAGCTTTCTTT
CASRITQGNTEAFF
>-|TRBJ2-7|TRBV7-6|TRBD2
TGTGCCAGCAGCCCGAGACTAGCGGGAGGTCGGGAGCAGTACTTC
CASSPRLAGGREQYF
>-|TRBJ2-3|TRBV4-3|-
TGCGCCAGCAGCCAAGTTTGGGGCAGCCTTGGTACAGATACGCAGTATTTT
CASSQVWGSLGTDTQYF
>-|TRBJ1-5|TRBV6-6|-
TGTGCCAGCAGGGACAGTCAGCCCCAGCATTTT
CASRDSQPQHF
>-|TRBJ2-3|TRBV4-3|TRBD2
TGCGCCAGCAGCCAAGAACCACCCCGGCAGGGACTAGCTCCAGATACGCAGTATTTT
CASSQEPPRQGLAPDTQYF
>once|TRBJ1-5|TRBV30|TRBD1
TGTGCCTGGAGTGCCGACAGGGGTAATCAGCCCCAGCATTTT
CAWSADRGNQPQHF
>-|TRBJ2-3|TRBV5-4|TRBD2
TGTGCCAGCAGCTTAATCGGAGCGGGAGTATCCGATACGCAGTATTTT
CASSLIGAGVSDTQYF
>once|TRBJ1-4|TRBV7-2|-
TGTGCCAGCAGCTTTTTGGGGGGCACTAATGAAAAACTGTTTTTT
CASSFLGGTNEKLFF
>-|TRBJ2-7|TRBV5-3|TRBD2
TGTGCCAGAAGGGACGGGACTAGCGGCAGCTCCTACGAGCAGTACTTC
CARRDGTSGSSYEQYF
>-|TRBJ2-2|TRBV7-9|-
TGTGCCAGCAGCTTAGACCCCGGGGAGCTGTTTTTT
CASSLDPGELFF
>-|TRBJ1-6|TRBV7-9|-
TGTGCCAGCAGCTTAGATGGTGGTAATTCACCCCTCCACTTT
CASSLDGGNSPLHF
>-|TRBJ1-5|TRBV5-6|-
TGTGCCAGCAGCCGACTTGACGCGGGGGGTTCTCAGCCCCAGCATTTT
CASSRLDAGGSQPQHF
>-|TRBJ2-1|TRBV5-1|TRBD2
TGCGCCAGCAGAGGACTAGCGGGACAAGCCTACAATGAGCAGTTCTTC
CASRGLAGQAYNEQFF
>-|TRBJ2-3|TRBV5-6|TRBD2
TGTGCCAGCAGCCGCGGGACTAGCGGGGCCACAGATACGCAGTATTTT
CASSRGTSGATDTQYF
>-|TRBJ1-3|TRBV6-5|-
TGTGCCAGCAGTTACTCAGTTTACTCTGGAAACACCATATATTTT
CASSYSVYSGNTIYF
>few|TRBJ2-7|TRBV19|TRBD2
TGTGCCACCACCCCCGCTTTGGGGCTAGCGGGTACCTACGAGCAGTACTTC
CATTPALGLAGTYEQYF
>-|TRBJ2-1|TRBV5-1|-
TGCGCCAGCAGCAGCTTCTACAATGAGCAGTTCTTC
CASSSFYNEQFF